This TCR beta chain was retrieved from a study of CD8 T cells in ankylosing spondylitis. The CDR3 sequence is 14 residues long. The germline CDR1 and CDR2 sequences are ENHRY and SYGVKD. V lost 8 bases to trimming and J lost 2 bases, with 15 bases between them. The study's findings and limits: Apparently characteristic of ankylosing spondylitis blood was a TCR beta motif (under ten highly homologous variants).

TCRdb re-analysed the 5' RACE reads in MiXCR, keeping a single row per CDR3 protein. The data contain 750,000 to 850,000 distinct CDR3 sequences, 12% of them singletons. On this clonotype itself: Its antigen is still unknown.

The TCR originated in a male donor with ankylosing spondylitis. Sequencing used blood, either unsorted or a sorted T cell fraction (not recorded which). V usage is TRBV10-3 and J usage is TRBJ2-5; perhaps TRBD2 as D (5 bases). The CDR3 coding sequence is TGTGCCATCGCCCGGACTCTGCGGCAAGAGACCCAGTACTTC. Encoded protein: CAIARTLRQETQYF.